This T cell receptor (beta chain) appears in the sequencing data of a study of blood T cell repertoires in COVID-19. The table came from immunoSEQ multiplex PCR; TCRdb's copy has only in-frame clones and leaves some out. The top ten clones hold about 6.5% of a sample with about 380,000 clones, nearly 90% of them seen once. Germline V CDR1 and CDR2: WSHSY, SAAADI. This CDR3 spans 15 amino acids. Losses at the gene ends were 2 bases for V and 8 bases for J; bases not matched to a gene: 7. Sequencing input: peripheral blood. The rearrangement joins TRBV10-2 to TRBJ1-4; TRBD1 matches at 8 bases. This receptor was obtained from a young man with active or convalescent COVID-19. CDR3 in DNA: TGCGCCAGCAGTGAGGGACAGGGAGAGGGGGAAAAACTGTTTTTT. Translating gives CASSEGQGEGEKLFF.